The present TCR beta chain was sequenced within a study of vaccination effects on CD4 cells after COVID-19. The data were produced by immunoSEQ multiplex PCR, yet TCRdb's version contains in-frame clones alone and is incomplete. The data contain approximately 29,000 clones, roughly 74% of them singletons. This clone has just one count. Its antigen is currently unknown. Following culture for around 9 days, CD4+ T cells were isolated. Subjects were given two BNT162b2 or mRNA-1273 vaccine doses. IL-2 medium was substituted for half the medium on days 3 and 7. V shed 4 bases and J shed 8 bases, with 11 bases lying between them. There are 13 residues in the CDR3. Germline assignment: CDR1 MGHRA and CDR2 YSYEKL.

This chain joins TRBV4-1 and TRBJ1-4; D is possibly TRBD1 (5 bases). The sequences come from CD4+ T cells from PBMCs cultured without peptide, collected after COVID-19 vaccination. This sequence originates from a human donor who received a COVID-19 vaccine. CDR3 sequence reads: CASSLGTLEKLFF. CDR3 bases: TGCGCCAGCAGCCTTGGGACTTTGGAAAAACTGTTTTTT.